These 2 T cell receptor beta chains came from one sample sequenced in a study of memory CD4+ T cells and cytomegalovirus serostatus. Method: immunoSEQ multiplex PCR; TCRdb's copy keeps in-frame clones and lacks some. This sample has some 48,000 clones, with just under 80% found just once. Single viable CD3+CD4+CD8-CD45RO+ cells were sorted as the memory CD4+ T cells. The specimen was memory CD4+ T cells from blood. The receptors come from an adult in good health and CMV-seronegative.

The chain links TRBV28 to TRBJ1-5; D might be TRBD1 (5 bases). This CDR3 contains 16 residues. Trimming shortened V by 2 bases and J by 5 bases, and 16 bases separated the two germline ends. From germline, CDR1 is MDHEN and CDR2 SYDVKM. The chain's CDR3 is CASSLSIHQGDQPQHF. The CDR3 DNA sequence: TGTGCCAGCAGTTTAAGCATACACCAAGGGGATCAGCCCCAGCATTTT.

This rearrangement joins TRBV7-2 to TRBJ1-3; possible D gene TRBD1, 5 bases. Germline V gene lookup returns CDR1 SGHTA and CDR2 FQGNSA. Trimming cost V 2 bases and J 0 bases, with 8 bases left between them. CDR3 length equals 15 residues. The CDR3 here is CASSLLGGSGNTIYF. The DNA of the CDR3 is TGTGCCAGCAGCTTACTGGGGGGCTCTGGAAACACCATATATTTT.